The TCR beta chain under discussion was sequenced for a study of a mutant IDH1 vaccine in newly diagnosed glioma. Study in general: Patients previously underwent radiotherapy, temozolomide, or both, and most underwent both. Points from the study as a whole: Pseudoprogression seemed unrelated to changes in top peripheral T cell clonotypes.

The time point: week 23, last vaccination. Mutant IDH1 20-mer peptide, at 300 ug, made up each vaccine dose, with topical imiquimod. This clone was seen only once. Its antigen remains unknown. V lost 3 bases and J 11 bases, leaving 10 bases between the germline ends. CDR1 is LNHDA and CDR2 is SQIVND in the germline V gene (reference sequence). CDR3 length: 11 residues. Profiling relied on immunoSEQ multiplex PCR, and the TCRdb table lists in-frame clones only, not all of them. This table holds tens of thousands of clones, roughly 78% found once. Here the sequenced sample was PBMCs, taken from a glioma patient whose treatment included an IDH1 peptide vaccine. The TCR sequence derives from a young man with glioma. The V gene is TRBV19, the J gene TRBJ2-5; D not certain. The CDR3 nucleotides are TGTGCCAGTAGTATTGGGGATCGACAGTACTTC. Protein sequence: CASSIGDRQYF. Together with reference TRBV19 and TRBJ2-5, the CDR3 gives the full variable domain: DGGITQSPKYLFRKEGQNVTLSCEQNLNHDAMYWYRQDPGQGLRLIYYSQIVNDFQKGDIAEGYSVSREKKESFPLTVTSAQKNPTAFYLCASSIGDRQYFGPGTRLLVL.